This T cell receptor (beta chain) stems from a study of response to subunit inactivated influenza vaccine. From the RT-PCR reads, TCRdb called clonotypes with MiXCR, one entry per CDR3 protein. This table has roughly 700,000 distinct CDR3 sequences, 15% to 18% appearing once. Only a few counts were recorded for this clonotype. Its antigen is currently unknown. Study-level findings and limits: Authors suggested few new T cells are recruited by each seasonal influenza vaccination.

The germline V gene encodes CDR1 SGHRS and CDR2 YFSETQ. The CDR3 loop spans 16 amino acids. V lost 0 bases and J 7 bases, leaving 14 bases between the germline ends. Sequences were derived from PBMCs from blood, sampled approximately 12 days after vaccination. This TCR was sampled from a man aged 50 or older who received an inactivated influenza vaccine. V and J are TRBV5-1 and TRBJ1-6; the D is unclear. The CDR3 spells CASSLVLGSDNSPLHF. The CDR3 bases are TGCGCCAGCAGCTTGGTACTTGGGAGCGACAATTCACCCCTCCACTTT.